The entry that follows covers one TCR beta chain sequence. The target antigen is unknown. The data were obtained in a study of T cell responses to AZD1222 COVID-19 vaccine. Broader study findings: None of the repertoires were sampled until the peak T cell response had passed. Dominant CD4 TCR responses targeted spike regions 160-218 and 743-854.

The CDR3 spans 16 residues. V dropped 4 bases and J dropped 8; count of bases not matched to a gene: 13. Germline CDR1 is SGHTS and CDR2 is YDEGEE. Assay: immunoSEQ multiplex PCR; the TCRdb copy retains only in-frame clones and omits some. Here the sample spans tens of thousands of clones, approximately 92% being singletons. The rearrangement joins TRBV5-8 to TRBJ1-4; 8 bases align to TRBD1. The TCR comes from an adult who received the AZD1222 COVID-19 vaccine. Material: peripheral blood, obtained 28 days after the second AZD1222 dose. The CDR3 here is CASSLYLRGRSEKLFF. In DNA, the CDR3 is TGTGCCAGCAGCCTCTACCTCAGGGGGCGCAGCGAAAAACTGTTTTTT.